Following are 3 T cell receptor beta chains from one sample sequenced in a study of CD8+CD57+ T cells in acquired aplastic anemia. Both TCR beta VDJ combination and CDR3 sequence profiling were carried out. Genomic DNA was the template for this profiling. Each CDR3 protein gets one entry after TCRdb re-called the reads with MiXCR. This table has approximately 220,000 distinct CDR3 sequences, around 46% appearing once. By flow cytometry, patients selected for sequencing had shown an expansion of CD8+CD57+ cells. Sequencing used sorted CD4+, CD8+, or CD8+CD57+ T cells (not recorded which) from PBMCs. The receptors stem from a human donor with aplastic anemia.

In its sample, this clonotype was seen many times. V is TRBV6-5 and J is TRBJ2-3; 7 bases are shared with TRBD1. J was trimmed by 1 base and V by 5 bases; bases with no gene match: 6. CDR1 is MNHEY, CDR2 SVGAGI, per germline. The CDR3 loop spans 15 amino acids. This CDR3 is CASSQRQGGTDTQYF. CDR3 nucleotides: TGTGCCAGCAGTCAACGACAGGGTGGCACAGATACGCAGTATTTT.

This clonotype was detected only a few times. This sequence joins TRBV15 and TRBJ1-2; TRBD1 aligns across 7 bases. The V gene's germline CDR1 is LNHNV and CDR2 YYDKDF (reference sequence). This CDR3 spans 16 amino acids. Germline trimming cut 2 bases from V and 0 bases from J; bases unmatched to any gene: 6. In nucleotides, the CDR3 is TGTGCCACCAGCAGATTACCAGGGACAGCTAACTATGGCTACACCTTC. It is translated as CATSRLPGTANYGYTF.

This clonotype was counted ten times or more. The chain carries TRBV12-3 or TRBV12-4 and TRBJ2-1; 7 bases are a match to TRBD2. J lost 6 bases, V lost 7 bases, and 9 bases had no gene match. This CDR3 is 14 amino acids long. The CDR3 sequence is CASKGAGRPNEQFF. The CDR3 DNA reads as TGTGCCAGCAAGGGAGCGGGAAGACCCAATGAGCAGTTCTTC.